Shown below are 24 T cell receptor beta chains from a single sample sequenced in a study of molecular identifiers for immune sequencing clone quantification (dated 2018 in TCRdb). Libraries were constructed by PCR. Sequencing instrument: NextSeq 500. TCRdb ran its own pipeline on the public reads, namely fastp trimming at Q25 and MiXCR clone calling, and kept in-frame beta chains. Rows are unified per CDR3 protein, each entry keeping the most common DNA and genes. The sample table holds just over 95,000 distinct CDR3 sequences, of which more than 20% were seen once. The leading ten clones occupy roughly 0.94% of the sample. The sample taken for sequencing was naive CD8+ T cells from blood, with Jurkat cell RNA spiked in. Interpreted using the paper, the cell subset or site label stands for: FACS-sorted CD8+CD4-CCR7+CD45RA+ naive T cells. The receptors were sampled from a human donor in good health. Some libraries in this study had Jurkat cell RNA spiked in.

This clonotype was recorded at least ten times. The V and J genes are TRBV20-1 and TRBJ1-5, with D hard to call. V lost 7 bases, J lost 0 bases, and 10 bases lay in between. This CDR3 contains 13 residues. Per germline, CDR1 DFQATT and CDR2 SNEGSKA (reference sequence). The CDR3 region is CSEGLNSNQPQHF. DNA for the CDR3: TGCAGTGAAGGGCTGAATAGCAATCAGCCCCAGCATTTT.

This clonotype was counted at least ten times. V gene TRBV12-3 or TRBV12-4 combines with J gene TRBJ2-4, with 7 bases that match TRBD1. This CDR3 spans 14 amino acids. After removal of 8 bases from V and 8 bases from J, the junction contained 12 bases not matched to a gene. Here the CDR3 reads CASGSKGAGDIQYF. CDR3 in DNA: TGTGCCAGCGGCTCTAAGGGGGCTGGCGACATTCAGTACTTC.

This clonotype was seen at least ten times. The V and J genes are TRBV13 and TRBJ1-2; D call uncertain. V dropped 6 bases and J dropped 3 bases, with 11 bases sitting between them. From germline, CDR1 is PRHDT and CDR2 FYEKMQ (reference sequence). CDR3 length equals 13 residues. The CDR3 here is CASRPRIYYGYTF. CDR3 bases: TGTGCCAGCAGACCTAGAATTTACTATGGCTACACCTTC. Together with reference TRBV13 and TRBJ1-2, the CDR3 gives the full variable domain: AAGVIQSPRHLIKEKRETATLKCYPIPRHDTVYWYQQGPGQDPQFLISFYEKMQSDKGSIPDRFSAQQFSDYHSELNMSSLELGDSALYFCASRPRIYYGYTFGSGTRLTVV.

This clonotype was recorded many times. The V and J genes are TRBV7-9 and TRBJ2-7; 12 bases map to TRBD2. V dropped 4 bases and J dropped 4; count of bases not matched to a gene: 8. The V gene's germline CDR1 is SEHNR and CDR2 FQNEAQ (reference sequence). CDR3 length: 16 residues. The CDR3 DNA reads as TGTGCCAGCAGCTCTAGCGGGAGGGCCGTCGGGTACGAGCAGTACTTC. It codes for CASSSSGRAVGYEQYF.

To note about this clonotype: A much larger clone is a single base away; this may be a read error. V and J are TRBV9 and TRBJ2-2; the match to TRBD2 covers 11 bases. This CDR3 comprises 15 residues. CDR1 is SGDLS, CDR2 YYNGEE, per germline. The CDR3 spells CASSGLAGRTGELLF. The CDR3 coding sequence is TGTGCCAGCAGCGGACTAGCGGGGAGAACCGGGGAGCTGCTTTTT.

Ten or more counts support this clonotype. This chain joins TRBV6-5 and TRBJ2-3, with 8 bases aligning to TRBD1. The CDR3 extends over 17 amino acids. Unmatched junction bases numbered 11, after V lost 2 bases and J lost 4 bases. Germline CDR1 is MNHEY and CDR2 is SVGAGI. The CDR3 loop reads CASSYTGTGVGSDTQYF. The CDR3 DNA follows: TGTGCCAGCAGTTACACTGGGACAGGCGTTGGTTCAGATACGCAGTATTTT.

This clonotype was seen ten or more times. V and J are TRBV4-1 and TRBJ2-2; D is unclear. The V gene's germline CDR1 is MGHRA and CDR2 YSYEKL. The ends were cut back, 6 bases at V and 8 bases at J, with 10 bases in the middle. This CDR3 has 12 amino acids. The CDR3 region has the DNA TGCGCCAGCAGTCAGCCTTTTGGGGAGCTGTTTTTT. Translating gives CASSQPFGELFF.

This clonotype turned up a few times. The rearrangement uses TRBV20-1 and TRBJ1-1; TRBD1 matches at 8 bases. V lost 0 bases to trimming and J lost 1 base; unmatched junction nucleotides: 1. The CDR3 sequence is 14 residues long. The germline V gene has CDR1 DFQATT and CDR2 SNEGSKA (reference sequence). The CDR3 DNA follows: TGCAGTGCTAGAGAGGACAGGGAGAACACTGAAGCTTTCTTT. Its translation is CSAREDRENTEAFF.

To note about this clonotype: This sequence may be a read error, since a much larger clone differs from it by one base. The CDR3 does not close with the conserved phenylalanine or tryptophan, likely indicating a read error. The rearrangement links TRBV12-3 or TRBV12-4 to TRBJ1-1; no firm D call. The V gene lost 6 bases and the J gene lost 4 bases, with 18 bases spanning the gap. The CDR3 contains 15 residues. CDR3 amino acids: CASSLTVGSSTEAFL. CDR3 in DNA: TGTGCCAGCAGCCTCACGGTCGGCTCATCCACTGAAGCTTTCCTT.

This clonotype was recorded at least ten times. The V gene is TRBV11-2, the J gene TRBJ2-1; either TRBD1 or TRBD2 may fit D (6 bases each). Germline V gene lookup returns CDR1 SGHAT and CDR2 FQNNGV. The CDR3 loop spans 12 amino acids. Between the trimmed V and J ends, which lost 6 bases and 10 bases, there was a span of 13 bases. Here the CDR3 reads CASRTDGGEQFF. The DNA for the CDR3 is TGTGCCAGCAGAACCGACGGGGGCGAGCAGTTCTTC.

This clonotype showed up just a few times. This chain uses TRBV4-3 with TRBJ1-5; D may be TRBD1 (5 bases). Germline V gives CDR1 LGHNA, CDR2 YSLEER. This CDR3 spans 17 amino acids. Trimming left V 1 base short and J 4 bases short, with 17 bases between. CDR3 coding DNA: TGCGCCAGCAGCCAAGTTTCATACGGGGCCTTTAATCAGCCCCAGCATTTT. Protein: CASSQVSYGAFNQPQHF.

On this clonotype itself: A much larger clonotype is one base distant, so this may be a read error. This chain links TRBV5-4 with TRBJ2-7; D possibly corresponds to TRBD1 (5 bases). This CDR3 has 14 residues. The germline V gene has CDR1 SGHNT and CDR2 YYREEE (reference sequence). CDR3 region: CASSLTGNSYVQYF. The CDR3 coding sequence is TGTGCCAGCAGCTTGACAGGAAACTCCTACGTGCAGTACTTC.

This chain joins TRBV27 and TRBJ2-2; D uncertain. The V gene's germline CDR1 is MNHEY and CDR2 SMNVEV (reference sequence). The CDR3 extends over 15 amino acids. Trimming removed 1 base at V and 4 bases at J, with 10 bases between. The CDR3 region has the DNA TGTGCCAGCAGTTTATTTCTAGACGGCACCGGGGAGCTGTTTTTT. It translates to CASSLFLDGTGELFF.

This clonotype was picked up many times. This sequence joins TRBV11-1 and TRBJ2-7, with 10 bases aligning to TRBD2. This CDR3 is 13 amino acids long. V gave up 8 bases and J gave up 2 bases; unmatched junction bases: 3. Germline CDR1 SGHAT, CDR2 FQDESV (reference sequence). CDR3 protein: CASRGLAAYEQYF. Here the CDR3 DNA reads TGTGCCAGCCGAGGACTAGCGGCCTACGAGCAGTACTTC. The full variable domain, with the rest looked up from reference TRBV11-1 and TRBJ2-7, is EAEVAQSPRYKITEKSQAVAFWCDPISGHATLYWYRQILGQGPELLVQFQDESVVDDSQLPKDRFSAERLKGVDSTLKIQPAELGDSAMYLCASRGLAAYEQYFGPGTRLTVT.

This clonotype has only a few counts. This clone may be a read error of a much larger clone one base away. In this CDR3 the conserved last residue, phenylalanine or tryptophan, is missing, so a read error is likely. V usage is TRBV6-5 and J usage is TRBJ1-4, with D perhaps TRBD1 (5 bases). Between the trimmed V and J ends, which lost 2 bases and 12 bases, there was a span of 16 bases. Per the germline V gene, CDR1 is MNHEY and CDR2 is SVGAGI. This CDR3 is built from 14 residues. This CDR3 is CASSYNQGYGELFS. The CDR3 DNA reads TGTGCCAGCAGTTACAATCAGGGCTATGGGGAACTGTTTTCT.

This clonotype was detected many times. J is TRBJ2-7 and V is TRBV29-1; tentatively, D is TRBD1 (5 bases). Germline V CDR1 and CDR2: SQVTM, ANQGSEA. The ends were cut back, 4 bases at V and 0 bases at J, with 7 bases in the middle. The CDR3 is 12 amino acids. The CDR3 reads CSVVGASYEQYF. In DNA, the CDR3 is TGCAGCGTTGTTGGGGCCTCCTACGAGCAGTACTTC.

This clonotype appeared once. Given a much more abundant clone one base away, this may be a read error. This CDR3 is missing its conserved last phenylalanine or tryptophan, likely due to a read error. CDR3 in amino acids: CASSLSHTNTEAFL. CDR3 nucleotide sequence: TGTGCCAGCAGCTTATCCCACACGAACACTGAAGCTTTCCTT. The rearrangement joins TRBV7-2 to TRBJ1-1; D unresolved. The CDR3 is 14 amino acids. V lost 2 bases, J lost 1 base, and 8 bases lay in between. The germline gives CDR1 SGHTA, CDR2 FQGNSA.

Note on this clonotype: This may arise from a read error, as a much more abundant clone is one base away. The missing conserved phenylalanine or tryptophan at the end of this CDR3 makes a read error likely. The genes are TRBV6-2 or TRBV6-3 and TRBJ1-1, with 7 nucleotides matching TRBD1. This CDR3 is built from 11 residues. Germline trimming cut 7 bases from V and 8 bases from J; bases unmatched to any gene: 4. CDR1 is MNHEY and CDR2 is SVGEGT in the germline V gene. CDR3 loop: CASTLGGEAFL. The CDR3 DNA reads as TGTGCCAGCACCCTAGGGGGCGAAGCTTTCCTT.

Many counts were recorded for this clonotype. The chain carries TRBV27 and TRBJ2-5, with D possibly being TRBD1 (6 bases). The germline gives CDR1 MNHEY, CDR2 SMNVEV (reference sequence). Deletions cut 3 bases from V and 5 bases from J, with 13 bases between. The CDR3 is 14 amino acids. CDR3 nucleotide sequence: TGTGCCAGCAGTTTGACCAGGGGCTTGGAGACCCAGTACTTC. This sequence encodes CASSLTRGLETQYF.

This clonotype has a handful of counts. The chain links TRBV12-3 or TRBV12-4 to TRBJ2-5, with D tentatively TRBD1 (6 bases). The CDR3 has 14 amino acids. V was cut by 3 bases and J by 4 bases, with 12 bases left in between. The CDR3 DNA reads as TGTGCCAGCAGTTTTGTGACAGGAAGAGAGACCCAGTACTTC. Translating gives CASSFVTGRETQYF.

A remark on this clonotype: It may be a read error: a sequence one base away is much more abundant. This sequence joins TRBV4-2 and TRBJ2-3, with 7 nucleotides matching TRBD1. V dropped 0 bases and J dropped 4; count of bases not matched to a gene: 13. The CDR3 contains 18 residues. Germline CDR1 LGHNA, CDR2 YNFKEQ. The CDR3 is CASSQEGQCVLVPDTQYF. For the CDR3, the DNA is TGTGCCAGCAGCCAAGAGGGACAGTGCGTGCTGGTACCAGATACGCAGTATTTT.

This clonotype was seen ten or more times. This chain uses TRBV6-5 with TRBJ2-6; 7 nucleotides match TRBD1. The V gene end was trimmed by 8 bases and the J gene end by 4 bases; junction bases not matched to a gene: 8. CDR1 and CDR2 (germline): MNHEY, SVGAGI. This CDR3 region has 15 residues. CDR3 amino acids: CASGDRVYGANVLTF. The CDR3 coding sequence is TGTGCCAGCGGTGACAGGGTATACGGGGCCAACGTCCTGACTTTC.

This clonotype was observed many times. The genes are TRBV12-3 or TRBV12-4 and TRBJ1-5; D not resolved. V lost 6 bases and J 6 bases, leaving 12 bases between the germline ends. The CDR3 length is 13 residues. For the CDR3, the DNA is TGTGCCAGCAGCCACCAGACCGGTCAGCCCCAGCATTTT. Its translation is CASSHQTGQPQHF.

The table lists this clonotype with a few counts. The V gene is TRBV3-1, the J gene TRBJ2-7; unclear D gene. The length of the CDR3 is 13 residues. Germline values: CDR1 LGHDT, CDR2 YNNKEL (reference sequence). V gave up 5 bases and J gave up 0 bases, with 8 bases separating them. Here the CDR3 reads CASSSRHSYEQYF. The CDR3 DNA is TGTGCCAGCAGCTCCCGTCACTCCTACGAGCAGTACTTC.